Each of the 26 T cell receptor beta chains below was sequenced from the same sample in a study of T cell responses to AZD1222 COVID-19 vaccine. Repertoires were generated with immunoSEQ multiplex PCR, while TCRdb's copy carries only in-frame clones and drops some. The repertoire holds over 150,000 clones, approximately 91% seen once, with 3% to 3.5% in the top ten. Sequenced here: peripheral blood, sampled 28 days after the second AZD1222 dose. The origin of the receptors is an adult who received the AZD1222 COVID-19 vaccine.

This chain joins TRBV6-5 and TRBJ1-3, with TRBD1 identical over 7 bases. The CDR3 covers 15 residues. The V segment lost 7 bases and the J segment 0 bases; nucleotides outside the gene matches: 6. Germline CDR1 reads MNHEY; CDR2 reads SVGAGI. The chain's CDR3 is CASTRQGDSGNTIYF. The CDR3 DNA follows: TGTGCCAGCACCCGACAGGGAGACTCTGGAAACACCATATATTTT.

The rearrangement links TRBV18 to TRBJ2-2, with a possible D match to TRBD1 (5 bases). Per germline, CDR1 KGHSH and CDR2 LQKENI. V was pared by 2 bases and J by 4 bases, with 8 bases between. The CDR3 is made up of 14 amino acids. The CDR3 DNA sequence: TGTGCCAGCTCACCAAATCAGGGCACCGGGGAGCTGTTTTTT. Translated, it gives CASSPNQGTGELFF.

This chain connects TRBV28 to TRBJ1-6; TRBD1 matches at 7 bases. Germline lookup yields CDR1 MDHEN and CDR2 SYDVKM. This CDR3 is 19 amino acids long. The V segment lost 3 bases and the J segment 10 bases; nucleotides outside the gene matches: 21. CDR3 loop: CASSFPGDSSGPGGSPLHF. For the CDR3, the DNA is TGTGCCAGCAGTTTTCCTGGGGACAGCTCGGGGCCGGGCGGGTCACCCCTCCACTTT.

The genes are TRBV5-1 and TRBJ2-2, with 9 nucleotides matching TRBD1. Losses at the gene ends were 3 bases for V and 8 bases for J; bases not matched to a gene: 8. CDR3 size: 15 residues. Germline loops: CDR1 SGHRS, CDR2 YFSETQ. Here the CDR3 reads CASSWQQGAQGELFF. The DNA for the CDR3 is TGCGCCAGCAGCTGGCAACAGGGGGCGCAAGGGGAGCTGTTTTTT.

V gene TRBV14 combines with J gene TRBJ2-7, with unresolved D. The CDR3 spans 14 residues. CDR1 and CDR2 from the germline V gene are SGHDN and FVKESK. V was trimmed by 1 base and J by 1 base, leaving 8 bases between them. CDR3: CASSQALWSYEQYF. CDR3 nucleotide sequence: TGTGCCAGCAGCCAAGCCCTTTGGTCCTACGAGCAGTACTTC.

J is TRBJ2-1 and V is TRBV19; 12 bases match TRBD2. The J segment lost 1 base and the V segment lost 3 bases, leaving 10 bases of the junction unmatched. The CDR3 contains 19 residues. Germline V gene sequence: CDR1 LNHDA, CDR2 SQIVND (reference sequence). The CDR3 spells CASSIRLAGGPRSYNEQFF. The CDR3, as DNA: TGTGCCAGTAGTATCCGGCTAGCGGGAGGGCCAAGGTCCTACAATGAGCAGTTCTTC. The full variable domain, rest sourced from reference TRBV19 and TRBJ2-1, is DGGITQSPKYLFRKEGQNVTLSCEQNLNHDAMYWYRQDPGQGLRLIYYSQIVNDFQKGDIAEGYSVSREKKESFPLTVTSAQKNPTAFYLCASSIRLAGGPRSYNEQFFGPGTRLTVL.

This clone has a single count. The chain combines TRBV5-1 with TRBJ2-3; TRBD2 matches 13 bases. The CDR3 is 19 amino acids. CDR1 SGHRS and CDR2 YFSETQ come from the germline V gene. Germline trimming cut 2 bases from V and 3 bases from J; bases unmatched to any gene: 12. Here the CDR3 DNA reads TGCGCCAGCAGCTTTACCGGGACTAGCGGGACGTTGGGTACAGATACGCAGTATTTT. Protein: CASSFTGTSGTLGTDTQYF.

J is TRBJ2-7 and V is TRBV12-3 or TRBV12-4, with unresolved D. V lost 3 bases to trimming and J lost 0 bases, with 6 bases between them. The CDR3 is 13 residues long. The CDR3 spells CASSFNSSYEQYF. CDR3 bases: TGTGCCAGCAGTTTTAACTCCTCCTACGAGCAGTACTTC.

The J gene is TRBJ1-2, the V gene TRBV28; perhaps TRBD1 as D (6 bases). From germline, CDR1 is MDHEN and CDR2 SYDVKM. The ends were cut back, 10 bases at V and 8 bases at J, with 17 bases in the middle. This CDR3 is built from 12 residues. The CDR3 DNA reads TGTGCCACCCTCAGGGGAAACCTAGGCTACACCTTC. This codes for CATLRGNLGYTF.

The chain joins TRBV3-1 (or the pseudogene TRBV3-2) to TRBJ2-1, with D unresolved. The CDR3 spans 16 residues. Germline CDR1 LGHDT, CDR2 YNNKEL (reference sequence). V dropped 0 bases and J dropped 3 bases, with 12 bases sitting between them. The CDR3 loop is CASSQESLRGYNEQFF. The CDR3 nucleotides read TGTGCCAGCAGCCAAGAATCCTTACGAGGCTACAATGAGCAGTTCTTC.

This clone was seen only once. The rearrangement links TRBV7-9 to TRBJ2-3, with D uncertain. Per the germline V gene, CDR1 is SEHNR and CDR2 is FQNEAQ (reference sequence). Trimming took 2 bases from V and 2 from J, leaving 11 bases between them. This CDR3 comprises 15 residues. CDR3 loop: CASSLWADLTDTQYF. CDR3 coding DNA: TGTGCCAGCAGCTTATGGGCGGATCTCACAGATACGCAGTATTTT. Full variable domain (remainder filled in from reference TRBV7-9 and TRBJ2-3): DTGVSQNPRHKITKRGQNVTFRCDPISEHNRLYWYRQTLGQGPEFLTYFQNEAQLEKSRLLSDRFSAERPKGSFSTLEIQRTEQGDSAMYLCASSLWADLTDTQYFGPGTRLTVL.

This clone was seen a few times. This sequence joins TRBV10-1 and TRBJ2-7, with D possibly being TRBD2 (6 bases). Trimming took off 0 bases at V and 5 bases at J, with 11 bases between the two ends. Looked up from germline, CDR1 is WNHNN and CDR2 is SYGVQD (reference sequence). The CDR3 runs to 14 residues. The CDR3 DNA follows: TGCGCCAGCAGTGAGTCCGGGAGCGGTGACGAGCAGTACTTC. Translated: CASSESGSGDEQYF.

This chain connects TRBV29-1 to TRBJ2-6; D is possibly TRBD1 (8 bases). Germline CDR1 reads SQVTM; CDR2 reads ANQGSEA. The CDR3 has 14 residues. Trimming pared 7 bases from V and 3 bases from J, leaving 13 bases between. DNA for the CDR3: TGCAGCGCCGGGGGGACAGGTGGGGCCAACGTCCTGACTTTC. It codes for CSAGGTGGANVLTF.

This chain joins TRBV14 and TRBJ2-1, with D tentatively TRBD1 or TRBD2 (6 bases each). V was cut by 2 bases and J by 3 bases, with 17 bases left in between. CDR1 is SGHDN and CDR2 is FVKESK in the germline V gene. This CDR3 contains 17 residues. The CDR3 DNA follows: TGTGCCAGCAGCCAATCAAGGGGGGCAAGGGTCTACAATGAGCAGTTCTTC. Encoded protein: CASSQSRGARVYNEQFF.

This clone was picked up a small number of times. V gene TRBV6-5 combines with J gene TRBJ2-7; 8 bases align to TRBD1. The CDR3 consists of 13 residues. Germline V gene sequence: CDR1 MNHEY, CDR2 SVGAGI. After removal of 6 bases from V and 4 bases from J, the junction contained 5 bases not matched to a gene. As DNA, the CDR3 is TGTGCCAGCAGAACGACAGGGGATTACGAGCAGTACTTC. Protein sequence: CASRTTGDYEQYF.

The chain is built from TRBV5-1 and TRBJ1-2, with TRBD1 matching over 7 bases. CDR3 length equals 12 residues. CDR1 and CDR2 (germline): SGHRS, YFSETQ. Trimming took 7 bases from V and 3 from J; bases not matched to a gene: 3. CDR3 nucleotide sequence: TGCGCCAGCTCCGGGACAGACTATGGCTACACCTTC. Protein sequence: CASSGTDYGYTF.

The chain joins TRBV11-2 to TRBJ1-4; no clear D. The CDR3 is 11 amino acids. Germline values: CDR1 SGHAT, CDR2 FQNNGV. V was shortened by 1 base and J by 8 bases, with 2 bases between the two germline ends. CDR3 coding DNA: TGTGCCAGCAGCTTAGGGGAAAAACTGTTTTTT. Encoded protein: CASSLGEKLFF.

CDR3 nucleotides: TGTGCCACCAGTATGGGGGCGACAGCTTTCTTT. Translation gives CATSMGATAFF. The chain employs TRBV24-1 and TRBJ1-1, with D perhaps matching TRBD1 (6 bases). The V gene's germline CDR1 is KGHDR and CDR2 SFDVKD. Trimming stripped 6 bases from V and 10 bases from J, with 11 bases between. CDR3 length equals 11 residues.

J is TRBJ1-2 and V is TRBV12-3 or TRBV12-4; D is unclear. The CDR3 is 12 amino acids. V lost 1 base and J lost 8, with 8 bases in between. CDR3 sequence reads: CASSLELGGYTF. CDR3 coding DNA: TGTGCCAGCAGTTTAGAATTAGGCGGCTACACCTTC.

This chain uses TRBV7-6 with TRBJ1-3; a possible D gene is TRBD1 (6 bases). Trimming removed 5 bases at V and 4 bases at J, with 15 bases between. CDR1 and CDR2 (germline): SGHVS, FNYEAQ. The CDR3 runs to 15 residues. The CDR3 DNA sequence: TGTGCCAGCAGCCGGGCTGGGGGCGCGGGAAACACCATATATTTT. Its translation is CASSRAGGAGNTIYF.

This clone appeared a few times. The gene calls are TRBV4-2 and TRBJ2-3, with D hard to call. CDR1 is LGHNA and CDR2 is YNFKEQ in the germline V gene. There are 13 residues in the CDR3. V lost 6 bases and J 2 bases, leaving 9 bases between the germline ends. The CDR3 DNA is TGTGCCAGCAGGAATACTCTCACAGATACGCAGTATTTT. Amino acids: CASRNTLTDTQYF.

V and J are TRBV28 and TRBJ1-3; D might be TRBD1 (6 bases). This CDR3 region has 14 residues. V lost 5 bases and J 0 bases, leaving 8 bases between the germline ends. CDR1 and CDR2 (germline): MDHEN, SYDVKM. CDR3 DNA: TGTGCCAGCAGTACACAGGGCTCTGGAAACACCATATATTTT. This gives the protein CASSTQGSGNTIYF. The full variable domain, its missing parts supplied by reference TRBV28 and TRBJ1-3, is DVKVTQSSRYLVKRTGEKVFLECVQDMDHENMFWYRQDPGLGLRLIYFSYDVKMKEKGDIPEGYSVSREKKERFSLILESASTNQTSMYLCASSTQGSGNTIYFGEGSWLTVV.

The chain carries TRBV6-5 and TRBJ2-2; D gene uncertain. Trimming removed 7 bases at V and 5 bases at J, with 11 bases between. In germline, CDR1 is MNHEY, CDR2 SVGAGI. The CDR3 sequence is 13 residues long. CDR3 sequence reads: CASTKSGTGELFF. The CDR3 DNA reads as TGTGCCAGCACCAAGTCCGGGACCGGGGAGCTGTTTTTT.

Comment on this clone: The germline gene is not matched at one end of the junction; a read error may be the cause. This chain uses TRBV4-3 with TRBJ2-7; D perhaps matches TRBD2 (7 bases). CDR3 length: 17 amino acids. CDR1 is LGHNA, CDR2 YSLEER, per germline. Written as DNA, the CDR3 is TGCGCCAACAGCCAAAATTGGGAGGGGGACACAGGCTACGAGCAGTACTTC. Its protein is CANSQNWEGDTGYEQYF.

The V call is TRBV7-3, the J call TRBJ2-7; 7 nucleotides line up with TRBD2. This CDR3 is 13 amino acids long. V shed 5 bases, J shed 2 bases, and the junction held 3 bases outside the gene matches. Germline V gene lookup returns CDR1 SGHTA and CDR2 FQGTGA. This CDR3 is CASSPSGPYEQYF. CDR3 coding DNA: TGTGCCAGCAGCCCTAGCGGTCCCTACGAGCAGTACTTC.

This clone was seen more than once but under ten times. The sample has other DNA sequences that encode this CDR3 too. The chain has TRBV2 and TRBJ1-5; D is ambiguous. Germline CDR1 SNHLY, CDR2 FYNNEI. This CDR3 has 14 amino acids. V was pared by 6 bases and J by 0 bases, with 9 bases between. As DNA, the CDR3 is TGTGCCAGCAGGACGGATTATAGCAATCAGCCCCAGCATTTT. It encodes CASRTDYSNQPQHF.